The clone carrying this T cell receptor (beta chain) was seen a single time. Its antigen is currently unknown. Trimming removed 6 bases from V and 4 bases from J; junction bases left unmatched: 3. Germline-derived CDR1 and CDR2 are LGHNA and YSLEER. The CDR3 is 14 residues long. These data are taken from a study of shared clonotypes between healthy human individuals. On the study more broadly: Aged between 18 and 49, the donors were a couple of women and a few men.

Measured with immunoSEQ multiplex PCR; TCRdb has only the in-frame clones, and not every one. This table has about 2.4 million clones, 80% to 95% appearing once. Regarding the study as a whole: Generation probabilities of non-shared clonotypes were lower (relative to those shared by all four donors). Estimated richness was generally greater in naive than memory subsets. Represented genetic and exposure-history diversity was restricted by having few donors.

The sequencing input was naive CD4+ T cells from PBMCs. Subset noted: CD45RA+ positively selected. The clonotype was recovered from a man between 18 and 35 years old in good health. Some clones in this sample may be carry-over from other donors' samples. The genes are TRBV4-3 and TRBJ2-5; TRBD2 aligns across 12 bases. The CDR3 DNA sequence: TGCGCCAGCAGTCGACTAGCGGGAGCAGAGACCCAGTACTTC. It is translated as CASSRLAGAETQYF.